Below are 18 T cell receptor beta chains sequenced from a single sample in a study of Ad26.COV2.S vaccination and SARS-CoV-2 variants. Sequencing used immunoSEQ multiplex PCR; TCRdb keeps in-frame clones, though not all of them. The profile shows about 410,000 clones, around 92% of them singletons. Treatment given: about 20 received Ad26.COV2.S at low or high dose, single or two shots; several received placebo; per-sample allocation not given. Samples came from day 63 after the first vaccine or placebo injection. Sequences were derived from peripheral blood, sampled in a trial of Ad26.COV2.S vaccine versus placebo. All receptors come from a person aged 18-60 years who received the Ad26.COV2.S COVID-19 vaccine or a placebo.

The rearrangement uses TRBV5-5 and TRBJ1-6; D might be TRBD1 (6 bases). The CDR3 sequence is 15 residues long. Germline values: CDR1 SGHKS, CDR2 YYEKEE (reference sequence). V lost 0 bases and J lost 2, with 6 bases in between. The CDR3 loop reads CASSLGTAYNSPLHF. CDR3 bases: TGTGCCAGCAGCTTGGGGACAGCCTATAATTCACCCCTCCACTTT. Full variable domain (rest looked up from reference TRBV5-5 and TRBJ1-6): DAGVTQSPTHLIKTRGQQVTLRCSPISGHKSVSWYQQVLGQGPQFIFQYYEKEERGRGNFPDRFSARQFPNYSSELNVNALLLGDSALYLCASSLGTAYNSPLHFGNGTRLTVT.

V usage is TRBV18 and J usage is TRBJ2-5; TRBD1 agrees at 12 bases. CDR1 and CDR2 (germline): KGHSH, LQKENI. CDR3 length: 14 residues. J was trimmed by 5 bases and V by 4 bases; bases with no gene match: 2. CDR3 in amino acids: CASSRGQGAETQYF. CDR3 DNA sequence: TGTGCCAGCTCACGGGGACAGGGGGCCGAGACCCAGTACTTC.

J is TRBJ2-3 and V is TRBV9; D call uncertain. The CDR3 covers 13 residues. V lost 4 bases to trimming and J lost 2 bases, with 8 bases between them. CDR1 SGDLS and CDR2 YYNGEE come from the germline V gene. DNA for the CDR3: TGTGCCAGCAGCCGAGACCCCACAGATACGCAGTATTTT. Amino acids: CASSRDPTDTQYF.

The chain links TRBV2 to TRBJ2-2; 12 nucleotides align to TRBD2. After removal of 6 bases from V and 6 bases from J, the junction contained 5 bases not matched to a gene. The CDR3 contains 15 residues. Germline lookup yields CDR1 SNHLY and CDR2 FYNNEI. This CDR3 reads CASSLAGGLPGELFF. CDR3 nucleotides: TGTGCCAGCAGCCTAGCGGGGGGGCTGCCCGGGGAGCTGTTTTTT.

The chain joins TRBV5-4 to TRBJ2-1; maybe TRBD1 (5 bases). V was pared by 0 bases and J by 5 bases, with 15 bases between. This CDR3 comprises 16 residues. Germline V gene data show CDR1 as SGHNT and CDR2 as YYREEE (reference sequence). The CDR3 protein is CASSLDSGILHNEQFF. Written as DNA, the CDR3 is TGTGCCAGCAGCTTGGACTCAGGGATTCTTCACAATGAGCAGTTCTTC.

This rearrangement joins TRBV5-1 to TRBJ1-2; 11 bases agree with TRBD1. Germline V gene lookup returns CDR1 SGHRS and CDR2 YFSETQ. J was trimmed by 6 bases and V by 3 bases; bases with no gene match: 13. The CDR3 has 17 residues. CDR3 in DNA: TGCGCCAGCAGCTCCAATCCCCCACGGACAGGGGGCGATGGCTACACCTTC. Its translation: CASSSNPPRTGGDGYTF.

The chain links TRBV18 to TRBJ2-3, with 9 bases aligning to TRBD1. Germline V gene data show CDR1 as KGHSH and CDR2 as LQKENI. Trimming removed 2 bases from V and 2 bases from J; junction bases left unmatched: 5. This CDR3 contains 16 residues. In DNA form, the CDR3 reads TGTGCCAGCTCACCAGAGGACAGGGGATACACAGATACGCAGTATTTT. Translated, it gives CASSPEDRGYTDTQYF.

This clone was seen just once. This rearrangement joins TRBV4-3 to TRBJ1-2; D remains ambiguous. Germline V lookup: CDR1 LGHNA, CDR2 YSLEER. Trimming took off 0 bases at V and 2 bases at J, with 4 bases between the two ends. The CDR3 sequence is 13 residues long. CDR3 in DNA: TGCGCCAGCAGCCAAGATGCCAACTATGGCTACACCTTC. Protein: CASSQDANYGYTF.

This clone was seen more than once but under ten times. V and J are TRBV29-1 and TRBJ2-1, with a weak D call TRBD2 (6 bases). The CDR3 sequence is 12 residues long. V lost 4 bases and J 7 bases, leaving 11 bases between the germline ends. From germline, CDR1 is SQVTM and CDR2 ANQGSEA. CDR3 DNA sequence: TGCAGCGTTGGGCGTAGCGGAAATGAGCAGTTCTTC. Its protein is CSVGRSGNEQFF.

This clone was seen just once. The CDR3 loop reads CASSASRDRPWANTEAFF. The CDR3 region has the DNA TGTGCCAGCAGCGCATCCCGGGACCGCCCGTGGGCGAACACTGAAGCTTTCTTT. This chain uses TRBV11-2 with TRBJ1-1; D is perhaps TRBD1 (5 bases). Per germline, CDR1 SGHAT and CDR2 FQNNGV. Trimming removed 5 bases from V and 1 base from J, with 23 bases in between. CDR3 length equals 18 residues.

The J gene is TRBJ1-2, the V gene TRBV6-5, with D possibly being TRBD1 (5 bases). Trimming pared 2 bases from V and 0 bases from J, leaving 13 bases between. In germline, CDR1 is MNHEY, CDR2 SVGAGI. The CDR3 spans 16 residues. The CDR3 coding sequence is TGTGCCAGCAGTTACGCCACGGGGGACCCTAACTATGGCTACACCTTC. It specifies CASSYATGDPNYGYTF.

The rearrangement joins TRBV2 to TRBJ2-7, with D maybe TRBD1 (5 bases). The CDR3 loop spans 14 amino acids. Germline V CDR1 and CDR2: SNHLY, FYNNEI. The ends were cut back, 3 bases at V and 6 bases at J, with 15 bases in the middle. The CDR3 coding sequence is TGTGCCAGCAGTGATGACAGCGAAATGGGCGAGCAGTACTTC. Its protein is CASSDDSEMGEQYF.

This chain joins TRBV7-9 and TRBJ2-3, with 8 positions matching TRBD2. Trimming took 3 bases from V and 6 from J; bases not matched to a gene: 5. The CDR3 is 14 residues long. The V gene's germline CDR1 is SEHNR and CDR2 FQNEAQ (reference sequence). The CDR3 DNA reads TGTGCCAGCAGCTTCGGGGGGGCCAGGGATACGCAGTATTTT. Protein product: CASSFGGARDTQYF.

This clone appeared a single time. The chain links TRBV5-1 to TRBJ1-4; D call uncertain. CDR1 is SGHRS, CDR2 YFSETQ, per germline. With 5 bases removed from V and 0 bases from J, the gap between germline ends came to 8 bases. The CDR3 has 14 residues. In nucleotides, the CDR3 is TGCGCCAGCAGTCCGAAGGCAACTAATGAAAAACTGTTTTTT. Its translation: CASSPKATNEKLFF.

The gene calls are TRBV2 and TRBJ2-7; D tentatively fits TRBD1 or TRBD2 (6 bases each). This CDR3 is 17 amino acids long. CDR1 SNHLY and CDR2 FYNNEI come from the germline V gene. The V end was cut by 10 bases, the J end by 7 bases, with 32 bases between. The CDR3 region is CATPGGEENNPSGEQYF. The CDR3 DNA reads as TGTGCCACCCCCGGGGGCGAGGAAAACAACCCCTCAGGGGAGCAGTACTTC.

The rearrangement uses TRBV5-1 and TRBJ1-1; D call uncertain. V was pared by 0 bases and J by 0 bases, with 3 bases between. Germline CDR1 and CDR2: SGHRS and YFSETQ. CDR3 length: 13 amino acids. The chain's CDR3 is CASSLAVNTEAFF. CDR3 nucleotide sequence: TGCGCCAGCAGCTTGGCCGTGAACACTGAAGCTTTCTTT.

V gene TRBV18 combines with J gene TRBJ1-1; D is undetermined. Trimming stripped 6 bases from V and 4 bases from J, with 6 bases between. Germline V gene sequence: CDR1 KGHSH, CDR2 LQKENI. This CDR3 has 11 residues. In nucleotides, the CDR3 is TGTGCCAGCTCTCCAACCACTGAAGCTTTCTTT. It encodes CASSPTTEAFF. The whole variable domain, remainder taken from reference TRBV18 and TRBJ1-1, is NAGVMQNPRHLVRRRGQEARLRCSPMKGHSHVYWYRQLPEEGLKFMVYLQKENIIDESGMPKERFSAEFPKEGPSILRIQQVVRGDSAAYFCASSPTTEAFFGQGTRLTVV.

The chain combines TRBV7-9 with TRBJ1-2; possibly TRBD1 for D (5 bases). Germline V gives CDR1 SEHNR, CDR2 FQNEAQ (reference sequence). Trimming cost V 2 bases and J 1 base, with 11 bases left between them. This CDR3 region has 15 residues. The CDR3 loop reads CASSLRRGRNYGYTF. The CDR3 DNA is TGTGCCAGCAGCTTAAGGAGGGGACGTAACTATGGCTACACCTTC.